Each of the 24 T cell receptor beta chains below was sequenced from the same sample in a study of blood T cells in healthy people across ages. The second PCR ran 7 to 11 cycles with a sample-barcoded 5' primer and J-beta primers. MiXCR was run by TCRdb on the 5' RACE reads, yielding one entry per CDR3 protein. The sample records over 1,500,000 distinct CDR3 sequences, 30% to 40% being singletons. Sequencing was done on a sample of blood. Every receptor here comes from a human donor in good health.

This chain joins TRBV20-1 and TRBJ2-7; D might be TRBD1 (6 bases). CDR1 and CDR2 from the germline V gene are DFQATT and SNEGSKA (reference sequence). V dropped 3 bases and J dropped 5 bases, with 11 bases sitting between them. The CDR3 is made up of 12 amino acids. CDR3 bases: TGCAGTGCTAGGGGGGCAGGGGACGAGCAGTACTTC. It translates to CSARGAGDEQYF.

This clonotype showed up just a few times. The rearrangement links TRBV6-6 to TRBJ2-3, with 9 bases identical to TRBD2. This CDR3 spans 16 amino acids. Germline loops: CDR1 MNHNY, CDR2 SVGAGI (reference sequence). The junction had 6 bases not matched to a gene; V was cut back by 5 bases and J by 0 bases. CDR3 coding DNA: TGTGCCAGCAGTGACCCGGGACTAGCCAGCACAGATACGCAGTATTTT. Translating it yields CASSDPGLASTDTQYF.

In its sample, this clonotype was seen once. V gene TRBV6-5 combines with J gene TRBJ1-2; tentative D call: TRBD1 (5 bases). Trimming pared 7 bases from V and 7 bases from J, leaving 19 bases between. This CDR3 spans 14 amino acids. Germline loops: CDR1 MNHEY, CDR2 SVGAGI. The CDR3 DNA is TGTGCCAGCACCCCCGGTGGGGGATCAGGTGGCTACACCTTC. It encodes CASTPGGGSGGYTF.

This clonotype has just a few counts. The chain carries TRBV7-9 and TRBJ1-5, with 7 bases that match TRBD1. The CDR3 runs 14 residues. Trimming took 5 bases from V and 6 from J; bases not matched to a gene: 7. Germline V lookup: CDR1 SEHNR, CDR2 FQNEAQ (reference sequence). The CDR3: CASSRTGTSQPQHF. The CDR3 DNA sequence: TGTGCCAGCAGCAGGACAGGAACGAGTCAGCCCCAGCATTTT.

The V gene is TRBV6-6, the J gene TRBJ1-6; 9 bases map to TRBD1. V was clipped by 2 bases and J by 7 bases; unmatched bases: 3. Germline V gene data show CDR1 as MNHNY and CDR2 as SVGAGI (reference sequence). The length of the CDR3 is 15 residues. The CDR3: CASSYRGQGNSPLHF. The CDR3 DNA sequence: TGTGCCAGCAGTTACAGAGGACAGGGGAATTCACCCCTCCACTTT.

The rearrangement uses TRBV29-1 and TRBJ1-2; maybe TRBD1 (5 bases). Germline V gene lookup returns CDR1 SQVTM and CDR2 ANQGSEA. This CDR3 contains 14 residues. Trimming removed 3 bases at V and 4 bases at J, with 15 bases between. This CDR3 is CSVDYQGPSYGYTF. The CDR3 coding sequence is TGCAGCGTTGATTACCAGGGCCCGAGCTATGGCTACACCTTC.

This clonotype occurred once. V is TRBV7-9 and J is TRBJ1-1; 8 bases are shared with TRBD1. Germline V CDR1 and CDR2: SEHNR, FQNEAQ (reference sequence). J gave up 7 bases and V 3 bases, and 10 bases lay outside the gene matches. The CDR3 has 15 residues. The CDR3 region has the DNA TGTGCCAGCAGCTTCCATAGACAGGGGCTCAGTGAAGCTTTCTTT. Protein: CASSFHRQGLSEAFF. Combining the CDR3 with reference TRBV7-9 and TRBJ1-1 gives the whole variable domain DTGVSQNPRHKITKRGQNVTFRCDPISEHNRLYWYRQTLGQGPEFLTYFQNEAQLEKSRLLSDRFSAERPKGSFSTLEIQRTEQGDSAMYLCASSFHRQGLSEAFFGQGTRLTVV.

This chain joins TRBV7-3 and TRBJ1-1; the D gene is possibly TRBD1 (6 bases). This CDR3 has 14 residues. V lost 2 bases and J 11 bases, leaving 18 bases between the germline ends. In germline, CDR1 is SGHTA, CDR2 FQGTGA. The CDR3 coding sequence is TGTGCCAGCAGCTTATCGGACAGCGGCAGAGAGGCTTTCTTT. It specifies CASSLSDSGREAFF.

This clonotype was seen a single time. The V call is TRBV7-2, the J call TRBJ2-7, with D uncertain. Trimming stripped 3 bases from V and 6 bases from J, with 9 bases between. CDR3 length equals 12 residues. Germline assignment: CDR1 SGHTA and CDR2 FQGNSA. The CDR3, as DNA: TGTGCCAGCAGCTTTCTCACTTGCGAGCAGTACTTC. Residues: CASSFLTCEQYF.

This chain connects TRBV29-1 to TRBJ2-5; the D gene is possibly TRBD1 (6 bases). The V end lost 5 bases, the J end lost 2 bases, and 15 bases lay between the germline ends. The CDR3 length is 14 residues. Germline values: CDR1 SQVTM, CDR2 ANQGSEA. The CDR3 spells CSVLDSLDQETQYF. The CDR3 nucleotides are TGCAGCGTTTTGGACAGTTTGGATCAAGAGACCCAGTACTTC.

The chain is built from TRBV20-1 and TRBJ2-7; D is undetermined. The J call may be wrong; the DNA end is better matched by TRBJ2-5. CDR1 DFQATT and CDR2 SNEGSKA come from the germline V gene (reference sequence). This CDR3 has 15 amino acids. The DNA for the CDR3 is TGCAGTGCTAGAGATGAATGGTTGGTTGGAGAGACCCAGTACTTC. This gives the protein CSARDEWLVGETQYF.

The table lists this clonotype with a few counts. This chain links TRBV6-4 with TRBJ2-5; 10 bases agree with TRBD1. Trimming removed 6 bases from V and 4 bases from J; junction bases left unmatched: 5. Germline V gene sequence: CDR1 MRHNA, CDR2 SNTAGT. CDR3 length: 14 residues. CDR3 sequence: CASRETGGSETQYF. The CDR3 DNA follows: TGTGCCAGCAGGGAGACAGGGGGCTCAGAGACCCAGTACTTC.

CDR3 nucleotides: TGCAGTGCTAGACGGACAGAAAGCACAGATACGCAGTATTTT. Translating it yields CSARRTESTDTQYF. The chain joins TRBV20-1 to TRBJ2-3; D might be TRBD1 (6 bases). Trimming stripped 2 bases from V and 0 bases from J, with 9 bases between. The germline CDR1 and CDR2 sequences are DFQATT and SNEGSKA (reference sequence). The CDR3 is 14 amino acids.

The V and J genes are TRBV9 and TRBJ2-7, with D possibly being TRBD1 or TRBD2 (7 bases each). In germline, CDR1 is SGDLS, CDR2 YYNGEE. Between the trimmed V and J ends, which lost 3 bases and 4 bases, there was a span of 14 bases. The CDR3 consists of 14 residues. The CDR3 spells CASSAGGVGYEQYF. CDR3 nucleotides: TGTGCCAGCAGCGCAGGGGGGGTGGGTTACGAGCAGTACTTC.

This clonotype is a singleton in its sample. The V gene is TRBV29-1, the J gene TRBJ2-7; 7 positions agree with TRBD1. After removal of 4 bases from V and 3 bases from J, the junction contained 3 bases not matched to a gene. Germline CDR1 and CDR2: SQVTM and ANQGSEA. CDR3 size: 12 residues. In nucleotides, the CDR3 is TGCAGCGTTGGGGACAGAAACTACGAGCAGTACTTC. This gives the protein CSVGDRNYEQYF.

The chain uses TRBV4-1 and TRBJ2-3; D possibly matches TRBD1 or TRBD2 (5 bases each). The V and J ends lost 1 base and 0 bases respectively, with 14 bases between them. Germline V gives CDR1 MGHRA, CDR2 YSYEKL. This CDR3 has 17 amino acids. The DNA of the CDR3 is TGCGCCAGCAGCCAAGTCCCCGGGGCAGGGAGCACAGATACGCAGTATTTT. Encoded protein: CASSQVPGAGSTDTQYF.

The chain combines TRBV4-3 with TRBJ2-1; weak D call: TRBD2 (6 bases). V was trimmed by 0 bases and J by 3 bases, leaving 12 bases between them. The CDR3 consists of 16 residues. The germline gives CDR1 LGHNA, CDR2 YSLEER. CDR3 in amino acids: CASSQDWTGDYNEQFF. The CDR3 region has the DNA TGCGCCAGCAGCCAAGATTGGACGGGGGACTACAATGAGCAGTTCTTC.

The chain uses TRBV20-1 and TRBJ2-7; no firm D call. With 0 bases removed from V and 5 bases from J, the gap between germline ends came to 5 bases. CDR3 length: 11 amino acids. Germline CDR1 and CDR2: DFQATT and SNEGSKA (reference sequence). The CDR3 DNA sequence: TGCAGTGCTAGAGATTTCAACGAGCAGTACTTC. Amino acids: CSARDFNEQYF.

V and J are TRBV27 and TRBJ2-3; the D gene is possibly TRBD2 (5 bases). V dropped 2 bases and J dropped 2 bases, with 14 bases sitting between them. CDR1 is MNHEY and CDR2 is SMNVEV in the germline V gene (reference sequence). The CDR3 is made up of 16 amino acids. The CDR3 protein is CASSLHRGDPTDTQYF. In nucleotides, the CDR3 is TGTGCCAGCAGTTTACACCGGGGAGACCCCACAGATACGCAGTATTTT.

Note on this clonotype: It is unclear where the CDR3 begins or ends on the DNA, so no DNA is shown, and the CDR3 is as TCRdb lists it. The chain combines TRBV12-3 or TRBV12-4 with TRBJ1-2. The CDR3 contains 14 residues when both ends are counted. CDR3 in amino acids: CATSRWGKKYGCTF.

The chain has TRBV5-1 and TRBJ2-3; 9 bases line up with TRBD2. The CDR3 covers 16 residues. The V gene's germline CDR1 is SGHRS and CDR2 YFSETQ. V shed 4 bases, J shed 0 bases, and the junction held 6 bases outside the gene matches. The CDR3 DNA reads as TGCGCCAGCAGCGGATTGACTAGCGGCAGCACAGATACGCAGTATTTT. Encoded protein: CASSGLTSGSTDTQYF. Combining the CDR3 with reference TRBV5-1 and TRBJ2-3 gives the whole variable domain KAGVTQTPRYLIKTRGQQVTLSCSPISGHRSVSWYQQTPGQGLQFLFEYFSETQRNKGNFPGRFSGRQFSNSRSEMNVSTLELGDSALYLCASSGLTSGSTDTQYFGPGTRLTVL.

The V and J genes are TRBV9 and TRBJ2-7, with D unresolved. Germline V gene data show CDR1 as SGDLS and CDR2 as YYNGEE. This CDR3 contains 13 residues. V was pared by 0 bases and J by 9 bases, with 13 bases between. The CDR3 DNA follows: TGTGCCAGCAGCGTAGCGCTGGATGATGGGCAGTACTTC. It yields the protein CASSVALDDGQYF.

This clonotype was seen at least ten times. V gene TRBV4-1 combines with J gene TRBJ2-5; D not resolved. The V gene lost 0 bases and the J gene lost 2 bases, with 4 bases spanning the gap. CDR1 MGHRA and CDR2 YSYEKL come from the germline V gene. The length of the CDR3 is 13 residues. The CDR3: CASSQEGQETQYF. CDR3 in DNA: TGCGCCAGCAGCCAAGAGGGGCAAGAGACCCAGTACTTC.

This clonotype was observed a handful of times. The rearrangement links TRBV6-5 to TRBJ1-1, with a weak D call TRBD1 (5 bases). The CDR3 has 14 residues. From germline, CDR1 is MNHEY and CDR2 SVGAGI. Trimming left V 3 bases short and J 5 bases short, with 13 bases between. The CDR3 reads CASSYSGGTTEAFF. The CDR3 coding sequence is TGTGCCAGCAGTTATTCGGGGGGGACGACTGAAGCTTTCTTT.